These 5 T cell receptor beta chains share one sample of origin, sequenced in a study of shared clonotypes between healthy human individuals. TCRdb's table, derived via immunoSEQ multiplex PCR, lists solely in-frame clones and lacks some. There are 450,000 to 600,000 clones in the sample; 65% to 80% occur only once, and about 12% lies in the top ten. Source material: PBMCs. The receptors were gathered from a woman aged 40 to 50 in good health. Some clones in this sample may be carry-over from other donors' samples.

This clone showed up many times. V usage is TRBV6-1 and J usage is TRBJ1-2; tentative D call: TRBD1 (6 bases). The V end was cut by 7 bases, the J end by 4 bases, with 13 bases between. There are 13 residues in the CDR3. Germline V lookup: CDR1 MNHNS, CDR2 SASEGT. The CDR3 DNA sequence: TGTGCCAGCAATAGGGGGGGCGGCTATGGCTACACCTTC. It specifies CASNRGGGYGYTF.

CDR3 nucleotide sequence: TGTGCCATCAGTGAGGGAGGGGACACTGAAGCTTTCTTT. Amino acid sequence: CAISEGGDTEAFF. V gene TRBV10-3 combines with J gene TRBJ1-1; tentative D call: TRBD1 (5 bases). CDR1 ENHRY and CDR2 SYGVKD come from the germline V gene. The CDR3 is 13 residues long. Trimming pared 2 bases from V and 3 bases from J, leaving 7 bases between.

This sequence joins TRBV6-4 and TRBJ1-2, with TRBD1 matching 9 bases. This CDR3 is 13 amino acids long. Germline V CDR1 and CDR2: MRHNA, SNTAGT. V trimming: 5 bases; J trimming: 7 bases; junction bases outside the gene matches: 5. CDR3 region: CASSFDRGIGYTF. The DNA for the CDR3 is TGTGCCAGCAGTTTTGACAGGGGGATTGGCTACACCTTC.

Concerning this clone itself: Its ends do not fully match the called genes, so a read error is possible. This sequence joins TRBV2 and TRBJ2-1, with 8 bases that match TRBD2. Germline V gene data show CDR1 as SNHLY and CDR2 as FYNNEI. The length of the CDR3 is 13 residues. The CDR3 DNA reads TGTGCCTCAGGGACGGGGGGGTACACTGAGCAGTTCTTC. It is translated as CASGTGGYTEQFF.

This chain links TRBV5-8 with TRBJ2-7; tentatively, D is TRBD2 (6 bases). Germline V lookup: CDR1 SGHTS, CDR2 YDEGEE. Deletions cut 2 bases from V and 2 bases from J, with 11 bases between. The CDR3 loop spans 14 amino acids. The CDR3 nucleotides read TGTGCCAGCAGCTTCTCCGGGAGACCCTACGAGCAGTACTTC. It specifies CASSFSGRPYEQYF.